The 5 T cell receptor beta chains in this list originate from one sample, sequenced in a study of cytomegalovirus exposure and HLA in healthy donors. Sequenced by immunoSEQ multiplex PCR; TCRdb stores in-frame clones only, minus some. The table shows 150,000 to 200,000 clones, with 75% to 90% occurring only once. The sample comprised PBMCs. These receptors all come from a man aged 18 to 29 in good health and CMV-seropositive.

The chain links TRBV27 to TRBJ2-2; 13 bases fit TRBD2. Germline CDR1 reads MNHEY; CDR2 reads SMNVEV (reference sequence). This CDR3 is 21 amino acids long. V gave up 2 bases and J gave up 5 bases; unmatched junction bases: 17. CDR3 residues: CASSLLSLVLAGGPFTGELFF. The CDR3 bases are TGTGCCAGCAGTTTACTCAGCTTGGTACTAGCGGGGGGGCCTTTTACCGGGGAGCTGTTTTTT.

The chain is built from TRBV28 and TRBJ1-2; no definite D call. This CDR3 contains 13 residues. Trimming shortened V by 7 bases and J by 5 bases, and 14 bases separated the two germline ends. Germline lookup yields CDR1 MDHEN and CDR2 SYDVKM. DNA of the CDR3: TGTGCCAGCACTCCAACCGAGCCATATGGCTACACCTTC. This gives the protein CASTPTEPYGYTF.

The chain has TRBV28 and TRBJ1-2, with D possibly being TRBD1 (5 bases). Germline values: CDR1 MDHEN, CDR2 SYDVKM. The germline V and J ends were trimmed by 2 bases and 1 base, with 11 bases remaining between them. This CDR3 has 15 residues. The CDR3 reads CASSLERDYNYGYTF. The CDR3 region has the DNA TGTGCCAGCAGTTTAGAGAGGGACTATAACTATGGCTACACCTTC.

In regard to this clone: The junction and the germline gene differ at one end; a read error may be behind it. In DNA, the CDR3 is TGTGCCAGCACCTTGGACAGCGGGAAGCAGTTCTTC. Translated, it gives CASTLDSGKQFF. V gene TRBV5-6 combines with J gene TRBJ2-1; a weak D match, TRBD2 (7 bases). This CDR3 comprises 12 residues. CDR1 and CDR2 (germline): SGHDT, YYEEEE.

This rearrangement joins TRBV6-6 to TRBJ1-2, with a tentative D call TRBD1 (6 bases). CDR3 length: 15 residues. V lost 0 bases, J lost 4 bases, and 12 bases lay in between. Germline V lookup: CDR1 MNHNY, CDR2 SVGAGI (reference sequence). The CDR3 protein is CASSYSPDSSYGYTF. Here the CDR3 DNA reads TGTGCCAGCAGTTACTCGCCGGACAGTTCCTATGGCTACACCTTC.